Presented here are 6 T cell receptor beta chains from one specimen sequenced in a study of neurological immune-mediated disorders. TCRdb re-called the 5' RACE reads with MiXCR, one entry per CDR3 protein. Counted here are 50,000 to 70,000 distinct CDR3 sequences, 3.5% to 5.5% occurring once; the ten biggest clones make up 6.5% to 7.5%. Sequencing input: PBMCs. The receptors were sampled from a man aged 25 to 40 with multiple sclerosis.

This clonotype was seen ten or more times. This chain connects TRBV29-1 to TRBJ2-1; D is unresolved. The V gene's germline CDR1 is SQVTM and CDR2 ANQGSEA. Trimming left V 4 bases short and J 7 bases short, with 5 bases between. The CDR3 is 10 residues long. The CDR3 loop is CSVGRNEQFF. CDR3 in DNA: TGCAGCGTTGGTCGGAATGAGCAGTTCTTC.

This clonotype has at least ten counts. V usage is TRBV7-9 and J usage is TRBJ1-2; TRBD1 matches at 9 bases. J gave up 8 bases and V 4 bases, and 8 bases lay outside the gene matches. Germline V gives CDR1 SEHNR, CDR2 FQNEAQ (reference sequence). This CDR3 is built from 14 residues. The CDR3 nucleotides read TGTGCCAGCAGCTCGGGGGGACAGGGTGAAGGCTACACCTTC. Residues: CASSSGGQGEGYTF.

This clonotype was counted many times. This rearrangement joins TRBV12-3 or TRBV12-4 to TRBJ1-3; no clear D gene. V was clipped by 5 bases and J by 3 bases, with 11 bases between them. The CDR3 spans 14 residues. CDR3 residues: CASSALSSGNTIYF. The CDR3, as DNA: TGTGCCAGCAGTGCCTTAAGTAGTGGAAACACCATATATTTT.

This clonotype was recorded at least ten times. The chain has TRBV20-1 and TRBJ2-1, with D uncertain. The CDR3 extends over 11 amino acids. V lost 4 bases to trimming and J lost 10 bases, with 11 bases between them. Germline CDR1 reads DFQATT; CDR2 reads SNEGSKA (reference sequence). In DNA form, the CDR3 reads TGCAGTGCTACACTGTACGGGGAGCAGTTCTTC. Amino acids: CSATLYGEQFF.

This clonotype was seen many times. CDR3 sequence: CASSFRNRENTEAFF. In DNA form, the CDR3 reads TGTGCCAGCAGTTTTCGGAACAGGGAGAACACTGAAGCTTTCTTT. The V gene is TRBV12-3 or TRBV12-4, the J gene TRBJ1-1; D is possibly TRBD1 (6 bases). This CDR3 is built from 15 residues. V lost 3 bases, J lost 1 base, and 12 bases lay in between.

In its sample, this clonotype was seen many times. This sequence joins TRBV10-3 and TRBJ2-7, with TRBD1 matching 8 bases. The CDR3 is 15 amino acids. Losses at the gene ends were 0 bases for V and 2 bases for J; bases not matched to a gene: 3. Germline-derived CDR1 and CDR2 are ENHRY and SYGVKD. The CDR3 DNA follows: TGTGCCATCAGTGAGTCACGGACAGGGACCTACGAGCAGTACGTC. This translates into CAISESRTGTYEQYV.